This T cell receptor beta chain was captured by sequencing in a study of blood T cell repertoires in COVID-19. Those who participated ranged in age from about 18 to 89 years and resided in about 24 US areas. Donors were grouped by their self-reported clinical history. Here immunoSEQ multiplex PCR was the method, and the copy in TCRdb shows in-frame clones only, minus some. Of a few hundred thousand clones listed, over 75% are singletons. CDR3 length: 15 amino acids. With 5 bases removed from V and 9 bases from J, the gap between germline ends came to 20 bases. CDR1 and CDR2 (germline): MNHEY, SVGAGI. The J gene is TRBJ2-1, the V gene TRBV6-5, with D possibly TRBD1 on 5 matching bases. Sequencing used PBMCs or T cells enriched from blood (not recorded which). This clonotype was sampled from a woman in her twenties or thirties who had recovered from COVID-19. The CDR3 nucleotides are TGTGCCAGCAGTCCCAAAGGAGTCGCCCAGGGTGAGCAGTTCTTC. Amino acid sequence: CASSPKGVAQGEQFF.